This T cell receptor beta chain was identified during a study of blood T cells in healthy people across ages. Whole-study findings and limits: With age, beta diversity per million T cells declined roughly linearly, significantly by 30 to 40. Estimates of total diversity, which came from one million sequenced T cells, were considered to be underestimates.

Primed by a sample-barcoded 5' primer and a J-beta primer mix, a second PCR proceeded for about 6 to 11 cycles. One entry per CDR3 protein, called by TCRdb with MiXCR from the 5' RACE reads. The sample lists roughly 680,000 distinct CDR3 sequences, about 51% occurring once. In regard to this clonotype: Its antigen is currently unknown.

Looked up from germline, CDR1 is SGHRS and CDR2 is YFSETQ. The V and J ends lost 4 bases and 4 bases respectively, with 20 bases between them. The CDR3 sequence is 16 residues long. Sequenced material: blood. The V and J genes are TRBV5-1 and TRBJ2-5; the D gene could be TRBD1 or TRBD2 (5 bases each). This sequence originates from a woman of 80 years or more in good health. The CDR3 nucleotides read TGCGCCAGCAGCAGTGTTGGGGGACGGGGACGAGAGACCCAGTACTTC. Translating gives CASSSVGGRGRETQYF.